This T cell receptor (beta chain) was sequenced for a study of cytomegalovirus exposure and HLA in healthy donors. Study context: Within an early data release were about 90 million unique TCRs drawn from HLA-typed donors.

In the PCR, 60 Vbeta and 13 Jbeta primers were used. TCRdb keeps only in-frame clones here, not all; method: immunoSEQ multiplex PCR. The sample spans approximately 110,000 clones; the ten largest clones claim 1%. The CDR3 is made up of 15 amino acids. Germline V lookup: CDR1 MGHDK, CDR2 SYGVNS. V lost 2 bases and J 15 bases, leaving 20 bases between the germline ends. The sequence was obtained from a man in his late teens or twenties in good health and CMV-seronegative. J is TRBJ1-6 and V is TRBV25-1; the D is unclear. Sequenced input: PBMCs. CDR3 sequence reads: CASSEEYRAISHLHF. The CDR3 coding sequence is TGTGCCAGCAGTGAAGAATATCGCGCCATTTCTCACCTCCACTTT.